This entry describes one T cell receptor beta chain. This entry is derived from a study of PD-1 blockade in classical Hodgkin lymphoma. Study as a whole: Patients were administered nivolumab (3 mg/kg intravenously) every 2 weeks.

Method: immunoSEQ multiplex PCR; TCRdb's copy keeps in-frame clones and lacks some. The repertoire consists of about 8,500 clones, with roughly 84% occurring once and the leading ten covering roughly an eighth. The V segment lost 2 bases and the J segment 3 bases; nucleotides outside the gene matches: 7. Germline V gene lookup returns CDR1 SGHDN and CDR2 FVKESK. The CDR3 runs 16 residues. Brentuximab vedotin exposure varied, and every patient relapsed after autologous stem cell transplantation. CD4+ T cells were purified from thawed PBMCs by magnetic negative selection. V gene TRBV14 combines with J gene TRBJ2-4; 7 positions match TRBD1. The clonotype was recovered from a human donor with classical Hodgkin lymphoma. Here the sequenced sample was CD4+ T cells from blood, taken at baseline. The DNA of the CDR3 is TGTGCCAGCAGCCAATCCACCGGGACAGTCAAAAACATTCAGTACTTC. The encoded protein is CASSQSTGTVKNIQYF.